This T cell receptor beta chain is from a study of blood T cell repertoires in COVID-19. Study summary: Samples representing acute and convalescent COVID-19 were sourced from the United States, Italy and Spain. Sources were T cells, B-cell-depleted T cells, or PBMCs; the material itself was cDNA or gDNA.

The CDR3 totals 11 residues. V was shortened by 3 bases and J by 4 bases, with 4 bases between the two germline ends. In germline, CDR1 is SQVTM, CDR2 ANQGSEA. In the original workflow: Reference gene primers were amplified, and this amplification served to estimate nucleated cell counts. TCRdb's table, derived via immunoSEQ multiplex PCR, lists solely in-frame clones and lacks some. The DNA gave D and trimming, while V, J and clone size come from that table. The repertoire holds just over 650,000 clones, just under 90% seen once, with about 0.26% in the top ten. This clone was detected only once. V usage is TRBV29-1 and J usage is TRBJ2-1; D not resolved. Sequences were obtained from peripheral blood. The TCR was taken from a woman aged 18 to 35 with acute or convalescent COVID-19. CDR3 coding DNA: TGCAGCGTTGATGAGTACAATGAGCAGTTCTTC. This gives the protein CSVDEYNEQFF.